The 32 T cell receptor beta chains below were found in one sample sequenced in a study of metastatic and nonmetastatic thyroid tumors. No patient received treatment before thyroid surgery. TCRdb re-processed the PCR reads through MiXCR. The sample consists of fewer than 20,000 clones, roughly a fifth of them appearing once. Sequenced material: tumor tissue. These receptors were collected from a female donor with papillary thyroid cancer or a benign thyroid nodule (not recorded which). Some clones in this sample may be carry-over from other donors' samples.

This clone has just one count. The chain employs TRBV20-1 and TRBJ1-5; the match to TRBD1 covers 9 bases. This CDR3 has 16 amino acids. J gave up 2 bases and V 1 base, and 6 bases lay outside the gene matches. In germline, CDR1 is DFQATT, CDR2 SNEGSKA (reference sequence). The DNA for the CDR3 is TGCAGTGCTAGAGCTCTACAGGGGGCTCGCAATCAGCCCCAGCATTTT. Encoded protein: CSARALQGARNQPQHF.

The CDR3 reads CASSYRGEAFF. The CDR3 DNA sequence: TGTGCCAGCAGTTACCGGGGTGAAGCTTTCTTT. V and J are TRBV6-9 and TRBJ1-1; D unclear. From germline, CDR1 is MNHGY and CDR2 SVAAGI. The V end lost 3 bases, the J end lost 7 bases, and 6 bases lay between the germline ends. The CDR3 extends over 11 amino acids.

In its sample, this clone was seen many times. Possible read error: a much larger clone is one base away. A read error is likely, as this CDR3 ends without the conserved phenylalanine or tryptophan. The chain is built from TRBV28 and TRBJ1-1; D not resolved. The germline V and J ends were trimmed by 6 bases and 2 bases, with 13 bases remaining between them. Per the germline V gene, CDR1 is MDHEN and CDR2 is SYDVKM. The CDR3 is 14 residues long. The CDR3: CASSRLVPNTEAFL. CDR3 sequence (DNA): TGTGCCAGCAGCCGTCTAGTCCCAAACACTGAAGCTTTCTTA.

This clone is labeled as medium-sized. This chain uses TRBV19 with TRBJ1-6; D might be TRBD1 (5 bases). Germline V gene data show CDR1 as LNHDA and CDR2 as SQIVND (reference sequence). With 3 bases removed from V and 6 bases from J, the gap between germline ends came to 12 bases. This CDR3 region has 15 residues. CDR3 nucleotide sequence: TGTGCCAGTAGTATGCAGGGCAACGGTAATTCACCCCTCCACTTT. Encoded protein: CASSMQGNGNSPLHF.

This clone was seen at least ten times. CDR3 region: CASSPVPELYGYTF. The CDR3 bases are TGTGCCAGCTCACCGGTTCCGGAATTATATGGCTACACCTTC. The chain combines TRBV18 with TRBJ1-2; D gene uncertain. The germline V and J ends were trimmed by 3 bases and 5 bases, with 13 bases remaining between them. The CDR3 is 14 amino acids. Germline lookup yields CDR1 KGHSH and CDR2 LQKENI.

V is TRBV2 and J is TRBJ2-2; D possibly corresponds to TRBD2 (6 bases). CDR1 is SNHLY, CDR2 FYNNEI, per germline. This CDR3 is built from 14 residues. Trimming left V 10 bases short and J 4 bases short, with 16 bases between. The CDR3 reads CANQGRGGTGELFF. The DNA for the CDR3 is TGTGCCAACCAGGGTCGGGGAGGCACCGGGGAGCTGTTTTTT. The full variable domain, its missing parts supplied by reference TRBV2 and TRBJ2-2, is EPEVTQTPSHQVTQMGQEVILRCVPISNHLYFYWYRQILGQKVEFLVSFYNNEISEKSEIFDDQFSVERPDGSNFTLKIRSTKLEDSAMYFCANQGRGGTGELFFGEGSRLTVL.

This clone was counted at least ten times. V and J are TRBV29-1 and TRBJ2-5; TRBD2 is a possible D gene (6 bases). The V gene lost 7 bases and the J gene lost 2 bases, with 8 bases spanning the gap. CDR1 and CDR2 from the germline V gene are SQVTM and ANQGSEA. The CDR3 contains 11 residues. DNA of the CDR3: TGCAGCGCCGCGGGGCAAGAGACCCAGTACTTC. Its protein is CSAAGQETQYF.

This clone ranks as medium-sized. The CDR3 reads CASSVGTSGSGTGELFF. CDR3 coding DNA: TGTGCCAGCAGCGTAGGGACTAGCGGGAGCGGAACCGGGGAGCTGTTTTTT. The V gene is TRBV9, the J gene TRBJ2-2, with 13 bases that match TRBD2. The CDR3 consists of 17 residues. The germline V gene encodes CDR1 SGDLS and CDR2 YYNGEE. Unmatched junction bases numbered 4, after V lost 0 bases and J lost 5 bases.

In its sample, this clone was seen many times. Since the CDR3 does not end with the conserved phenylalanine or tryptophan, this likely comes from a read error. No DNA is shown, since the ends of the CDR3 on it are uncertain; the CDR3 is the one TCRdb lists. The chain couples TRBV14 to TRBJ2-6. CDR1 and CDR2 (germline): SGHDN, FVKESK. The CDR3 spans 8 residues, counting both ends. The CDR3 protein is CASSPLGT.

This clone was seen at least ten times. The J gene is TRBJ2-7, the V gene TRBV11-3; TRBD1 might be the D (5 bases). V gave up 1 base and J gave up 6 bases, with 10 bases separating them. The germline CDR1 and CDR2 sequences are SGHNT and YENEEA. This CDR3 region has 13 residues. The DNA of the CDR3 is TGTGCCAGCAGCTTAGGGACATTTGGCGAGCAGTACTTC. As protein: CASSLGTFGEQYF.

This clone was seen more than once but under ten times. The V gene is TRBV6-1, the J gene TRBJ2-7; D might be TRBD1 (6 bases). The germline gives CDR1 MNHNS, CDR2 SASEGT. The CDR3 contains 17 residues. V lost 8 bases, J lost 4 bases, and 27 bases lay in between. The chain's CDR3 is CASGGQVFKRGQYEQYF. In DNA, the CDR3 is TGTGCCAGCGGGGGACAAGTGTTCAAGAGGGGCCAATACGAGCAGTACTTC.

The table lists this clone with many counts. The DNA for the CDR3 is TGCGCCAGCAGCTTGGAAGGGGCGCGGAGGGGAACTAATGAAAAACTGTTTTTT. This gives the protein CASSLEGARRGTNEKLFF. V and J are TRBV5-1 and TRBJ1-4, with D possibly TRBD1 on 5 matching bases. Germline-derived CDR1 and CDR2 are SGHRS and YFSETQ. The V end lost 0 bases, the J end lost 1 base, and 16 bases lay between the germline ends. The CDR3 contains 18 residues.

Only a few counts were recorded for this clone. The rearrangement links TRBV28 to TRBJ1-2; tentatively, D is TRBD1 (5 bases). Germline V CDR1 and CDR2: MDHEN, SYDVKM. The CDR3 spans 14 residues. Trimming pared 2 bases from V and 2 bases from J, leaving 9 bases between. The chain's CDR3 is CASSLPGQNYGYTF. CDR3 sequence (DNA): TGTGCCAGCAGTTTACCAGGGCAGAACTATGGCTACACCTTC.

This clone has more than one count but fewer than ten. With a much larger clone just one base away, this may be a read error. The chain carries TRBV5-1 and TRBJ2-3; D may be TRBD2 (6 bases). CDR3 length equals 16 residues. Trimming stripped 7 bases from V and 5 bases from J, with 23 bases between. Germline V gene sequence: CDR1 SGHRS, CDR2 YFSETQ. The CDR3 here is CASYLNNGRGVDTQYF. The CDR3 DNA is TGCGCCAGCTATCTAAATAACGGGCGGGGTGTAGATACGCAGTATTTT.

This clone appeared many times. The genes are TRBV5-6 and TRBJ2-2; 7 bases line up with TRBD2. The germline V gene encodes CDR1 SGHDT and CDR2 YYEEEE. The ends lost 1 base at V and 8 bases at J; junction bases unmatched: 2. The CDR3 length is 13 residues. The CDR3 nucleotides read TGTGCCAGCAGCTTGAAGGGAGGGGGGGAGCTGTTTTTT. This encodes CASSLKGGGELFF.

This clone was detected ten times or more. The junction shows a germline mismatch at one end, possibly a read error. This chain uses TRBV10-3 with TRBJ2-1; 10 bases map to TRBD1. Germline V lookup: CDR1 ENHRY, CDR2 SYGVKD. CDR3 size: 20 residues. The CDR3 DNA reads TGTGCCATCAGTGACATCATACGGGACAGGGGACAAAGACGTGGGGAGTTGGAGCTCTTC. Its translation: CAISDIIRDRGQRRGELELF.

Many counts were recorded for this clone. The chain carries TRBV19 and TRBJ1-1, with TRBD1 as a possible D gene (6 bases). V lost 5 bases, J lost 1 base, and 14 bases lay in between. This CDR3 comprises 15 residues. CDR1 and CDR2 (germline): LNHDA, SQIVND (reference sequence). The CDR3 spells CASSRYRGANTEAFF. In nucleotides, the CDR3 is TGTGCCAGTAGTCGCTACCGGGGGGCGAACACTGAAGCTTTCTTT.

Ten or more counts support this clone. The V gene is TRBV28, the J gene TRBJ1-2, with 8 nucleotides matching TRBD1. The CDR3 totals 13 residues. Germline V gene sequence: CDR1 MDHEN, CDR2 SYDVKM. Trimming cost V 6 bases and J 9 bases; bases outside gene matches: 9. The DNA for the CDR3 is TGTGCCAGCAGCTTCAACACAGGGGGTAGCTACACCTTC. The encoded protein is CASSFNTGGSYTF.

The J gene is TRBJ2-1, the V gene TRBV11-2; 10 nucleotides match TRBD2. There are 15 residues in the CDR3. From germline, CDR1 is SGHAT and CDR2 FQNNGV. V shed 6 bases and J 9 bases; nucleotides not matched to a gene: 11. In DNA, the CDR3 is TGTGCCAGCAGACCCCCGGGACTAGCGACTATTGAGCAGTTCTTC. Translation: CASRPPGLATIEQFF.

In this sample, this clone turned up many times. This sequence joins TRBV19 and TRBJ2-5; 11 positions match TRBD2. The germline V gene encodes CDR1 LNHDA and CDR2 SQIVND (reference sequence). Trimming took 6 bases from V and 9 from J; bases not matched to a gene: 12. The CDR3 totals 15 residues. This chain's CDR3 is CASSNSGRALGAQYF. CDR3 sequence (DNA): TGTGCCAGTAGCAATAGCGGGAGGGCCTTGGGGGCCCAGTACTTC. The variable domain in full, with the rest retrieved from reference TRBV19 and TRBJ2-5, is DGGITQSPKYLFRKEGQNVTLSCEQNLNHDAMYWYRQDPGQGLRLIYYSQIVNDFQKGDIAEGYSVSREKKESFPLTVTSAQKNPTAFYLCASSNSGRALGAQYFGPGTRLLVL.

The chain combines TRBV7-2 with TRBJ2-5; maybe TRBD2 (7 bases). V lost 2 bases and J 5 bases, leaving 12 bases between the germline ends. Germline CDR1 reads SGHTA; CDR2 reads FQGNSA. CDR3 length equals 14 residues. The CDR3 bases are TGTGCCAGCAGCTTATCGGGGGGCACGGAGACCCAGTACTTC. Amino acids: CASSLSGGTETQYF.

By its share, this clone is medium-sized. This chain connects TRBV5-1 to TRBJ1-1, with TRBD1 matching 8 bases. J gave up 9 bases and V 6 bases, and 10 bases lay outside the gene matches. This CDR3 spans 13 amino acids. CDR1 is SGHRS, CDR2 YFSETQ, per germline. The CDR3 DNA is TGCGCCAGCAAAGAGGGACAGGACAGACAAGCTTTCTTT. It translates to CASKEGQDRQAFF. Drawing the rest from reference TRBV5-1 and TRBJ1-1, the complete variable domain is KAGVTQTPRYLIKTRGQQVTLSCSPISGHRSVSWYQQTPGQGLQFLFEYFSETQRNKGNFPGRFSGRQFSNSRSEMNVSTLELGDSALYLCASKEGQDRQAFFGQGTRLTVV.

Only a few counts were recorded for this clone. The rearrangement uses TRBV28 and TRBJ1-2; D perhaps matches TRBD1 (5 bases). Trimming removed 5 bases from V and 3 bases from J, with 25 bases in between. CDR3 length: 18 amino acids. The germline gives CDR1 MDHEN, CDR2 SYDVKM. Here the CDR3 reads CASSPPSRSGKLDYGYTF. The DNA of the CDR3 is TGTGCCAGCAGTCCACCGTCCCGTTCAGGGAAGTTAGACTATGGCTACACCTTC.

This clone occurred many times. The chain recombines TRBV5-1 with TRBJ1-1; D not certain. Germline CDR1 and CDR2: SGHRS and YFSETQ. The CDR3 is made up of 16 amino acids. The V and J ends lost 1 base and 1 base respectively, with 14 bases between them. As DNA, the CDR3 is TGCGCCAGCAGCTTGTCCCCCTCGTGGGAGAACACTGAAGCTTTCTTT. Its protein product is CASSLSPSWENTEAFF.

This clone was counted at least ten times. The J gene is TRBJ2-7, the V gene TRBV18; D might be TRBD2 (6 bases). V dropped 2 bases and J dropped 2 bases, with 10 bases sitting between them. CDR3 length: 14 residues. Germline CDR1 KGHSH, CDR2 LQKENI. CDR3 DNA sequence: TGTGCCAGCTCACCAGCGGGGCCCACCTACGAGCAGTACTTC. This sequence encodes CASSPAGPTYEQYF. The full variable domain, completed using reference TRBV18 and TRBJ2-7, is NAGVMQNPRHLVRRRGQEARLRCSPMKGHSHVYWYRQLPEEGLKFMVYLQKENIIDESGMPKERFSAEFPKEGPSILRIQQVVRGDSAAYFCASSPAGPTYEQYFGPGTRLTVT.

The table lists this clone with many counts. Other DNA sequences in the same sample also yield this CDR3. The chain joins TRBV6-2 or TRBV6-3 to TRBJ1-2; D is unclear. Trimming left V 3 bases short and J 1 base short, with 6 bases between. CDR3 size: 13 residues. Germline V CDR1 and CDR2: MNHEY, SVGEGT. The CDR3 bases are TGTGCCAGCAGTTATGGGTTTAACTATGGCTACACCTTC. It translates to CASSYGFNYGYTF.

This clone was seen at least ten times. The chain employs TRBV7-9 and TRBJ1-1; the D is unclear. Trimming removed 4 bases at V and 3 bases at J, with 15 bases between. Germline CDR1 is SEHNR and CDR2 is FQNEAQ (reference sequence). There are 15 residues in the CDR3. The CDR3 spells CASSSLFVWDTEAFF. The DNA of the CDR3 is TGTGCCAGCAGCTCGCTTTTCGTTTGGGACACTGAAGCTTTCTTT.

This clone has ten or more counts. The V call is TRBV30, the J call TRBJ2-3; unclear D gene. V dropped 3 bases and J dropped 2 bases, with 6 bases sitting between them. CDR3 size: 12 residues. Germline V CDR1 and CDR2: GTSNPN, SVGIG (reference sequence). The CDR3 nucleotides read TGTGCCTGGAGAAGTATCACAGATACGCAGTATTTT. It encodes CAWRSITDTQYF.

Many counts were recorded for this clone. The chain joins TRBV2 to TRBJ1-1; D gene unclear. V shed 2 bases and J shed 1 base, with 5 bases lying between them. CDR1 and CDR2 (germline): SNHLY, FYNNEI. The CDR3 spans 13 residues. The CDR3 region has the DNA TGTGCCAGCAGTGAATTCGAGAACACTGAAGCTTTCTTT. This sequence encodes CASSEFENTEAFF.

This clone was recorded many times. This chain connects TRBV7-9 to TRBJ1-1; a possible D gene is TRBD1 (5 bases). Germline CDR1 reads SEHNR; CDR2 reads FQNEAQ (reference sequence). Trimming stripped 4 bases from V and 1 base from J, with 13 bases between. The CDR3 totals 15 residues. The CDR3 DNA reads TGTGCCAGCAGCTCCACAGGTTGGGGGAACACTGAAGCTTTCTTT. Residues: CASSSTGWGNTEAFF.

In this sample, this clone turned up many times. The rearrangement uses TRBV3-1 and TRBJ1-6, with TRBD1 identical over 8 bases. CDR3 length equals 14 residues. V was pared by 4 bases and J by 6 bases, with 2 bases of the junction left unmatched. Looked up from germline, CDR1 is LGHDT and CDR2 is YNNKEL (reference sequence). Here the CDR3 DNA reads TGTGCCAGCAGCCTCGGACAGGGTAATTCACCCCTCCACTTT. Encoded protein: CASSLGQGNSPLHF. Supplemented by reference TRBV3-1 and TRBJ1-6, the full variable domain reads DTAVSQTPKYLVTQMGNDKSIKCEQNLGHDTMYWYKQDSKKFLKIMFSYNNKELIINETVPNRFSPKSPDKAHLNLHINSLELGDSAVYFCASSLGQGNSPLHFGNGTRLTVT.

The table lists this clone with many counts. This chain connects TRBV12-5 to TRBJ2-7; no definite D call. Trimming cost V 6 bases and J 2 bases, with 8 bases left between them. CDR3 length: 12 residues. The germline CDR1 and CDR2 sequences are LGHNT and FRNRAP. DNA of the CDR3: TGTGCTAGTGGCCACCCCACCTACGAGCAGTACTTC. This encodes CASGHPTYEQYF.